Below, one T cell receptor beta chain is given with its context. The antigen is undetermined. The data were produced by immunoSEQ multiplex PCR, yet TCRdb's version contains in-frame clones alone and is incomplete. The sample yields about 30,000 clones, approximately 80% seen once. This sample is drawn from a study of regulatory dendritic cells for organ transplantation. Overall study findings and caveats: Memory T cells were less diverse than naive, with memory CD8+ most oligoclonal. Mature dendritic cells appeared to drive more memory CD8+ clonal expansion than regulatory ones.

Naive CD45RA+ and memory CD45RO+ CD4+ or CD8+ T cells were FACS-sorted. This TCR derives from a human donor in good health. Sequenced: naive CD4+ T cells from blood. The subset is: CD45RA+ naive T cells.

CDR3 region: CASSVGTGGRLNTEAFF. The CDR3 DNA reads as TGTGCCAGCAGCGTAGGGACAGGGGGTAGGTTGAACACTGAAGCTTTCTTT. This chain joins TRBV9 and TRBJ1-1, with 10 bases fitting TRBD1. J lost 0 bases, V lost 0 bases, and 5 bases had no gene match. The CDR3 consists of 17 residues. Germline CDR1 is SGDLS and CDR2 is YYNGEE.